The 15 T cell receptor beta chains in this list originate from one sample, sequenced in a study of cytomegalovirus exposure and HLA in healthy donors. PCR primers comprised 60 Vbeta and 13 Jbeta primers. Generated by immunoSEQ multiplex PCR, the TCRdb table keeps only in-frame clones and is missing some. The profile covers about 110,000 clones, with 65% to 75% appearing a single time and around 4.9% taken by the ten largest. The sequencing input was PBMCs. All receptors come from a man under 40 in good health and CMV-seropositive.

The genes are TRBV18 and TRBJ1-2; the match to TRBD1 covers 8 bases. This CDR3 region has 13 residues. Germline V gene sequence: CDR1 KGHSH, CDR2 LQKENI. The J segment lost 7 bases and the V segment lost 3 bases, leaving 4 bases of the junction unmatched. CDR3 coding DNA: TGTGCCAGCTCACCGGGACAGGAGATTGGCTACACCTTC. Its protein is CASSPGQEIGYTF.

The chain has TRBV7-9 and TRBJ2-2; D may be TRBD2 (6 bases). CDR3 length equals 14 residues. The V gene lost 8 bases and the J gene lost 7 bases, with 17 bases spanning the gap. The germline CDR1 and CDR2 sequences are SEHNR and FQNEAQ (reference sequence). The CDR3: CASGGKTGDGELFF. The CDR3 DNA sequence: TGTGCCAGCGGGGGGAAAACGGGCGACGGGGAGCTGTTTTTT.

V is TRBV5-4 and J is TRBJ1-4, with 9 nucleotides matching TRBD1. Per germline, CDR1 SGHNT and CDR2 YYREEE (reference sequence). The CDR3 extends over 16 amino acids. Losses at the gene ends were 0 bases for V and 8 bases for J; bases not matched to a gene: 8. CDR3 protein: CASSLDRGRGREKLFF. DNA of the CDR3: TGTGCCAGCAGCTTGGACAGGGGGCGCGGTCGGGAAAAACTGTTTTTT.

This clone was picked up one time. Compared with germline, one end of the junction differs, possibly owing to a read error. CDR3 amino acids: CVSSLGSGALGGYTF. The CDR3 nucleotides read TGTGTCAGCAGTTTAGGCTCAGGGGCACTGGGTGGCTACACCTTC. The chain recombines TRBV2 with TRBJ1-2, with D tentatively TRBD1 (6 bases). Per germline, CDR1 SNHLY and CDR2 FYNNEI. This CDR3 comprises 15 residues.

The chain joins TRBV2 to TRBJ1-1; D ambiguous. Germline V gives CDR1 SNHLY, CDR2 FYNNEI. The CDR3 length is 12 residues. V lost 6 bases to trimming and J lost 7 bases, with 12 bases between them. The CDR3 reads CASRRQEGEAFF. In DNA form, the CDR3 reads TGTGCCAGCAGGCGGCAGGAGGGTGAAGCTTTCTTT.

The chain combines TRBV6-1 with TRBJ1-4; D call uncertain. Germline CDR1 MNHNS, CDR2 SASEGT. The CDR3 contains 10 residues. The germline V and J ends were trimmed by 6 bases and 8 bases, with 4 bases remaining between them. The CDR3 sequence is CASREEKLFF. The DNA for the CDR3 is TGTGCCAGCAGGGAGGAAAAACTGTTTTTT.

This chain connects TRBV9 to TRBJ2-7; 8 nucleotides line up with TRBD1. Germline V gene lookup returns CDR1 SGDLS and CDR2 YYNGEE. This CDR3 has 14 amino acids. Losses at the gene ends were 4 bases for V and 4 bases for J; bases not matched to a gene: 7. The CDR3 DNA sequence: TGTGCCAGCAGCCCCGGAGGACAGGGATACGAGCAGTACTTC. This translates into CASSPGGQGYEQYF.

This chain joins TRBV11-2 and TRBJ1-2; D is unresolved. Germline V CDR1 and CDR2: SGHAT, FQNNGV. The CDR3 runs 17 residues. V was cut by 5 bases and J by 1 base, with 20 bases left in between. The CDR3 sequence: CASSHRRDLSLNYGYTF. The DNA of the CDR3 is TGTGCCAGCAGCCACCGAAGAGATCTGTCCCTTAACTATGGCTACACCTTC.

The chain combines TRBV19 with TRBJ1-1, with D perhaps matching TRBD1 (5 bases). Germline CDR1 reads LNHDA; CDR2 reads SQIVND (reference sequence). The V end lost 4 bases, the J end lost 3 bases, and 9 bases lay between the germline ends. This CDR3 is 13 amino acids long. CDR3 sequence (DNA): TGTGCCAGTAGTAGCGTCAGGGACACTGAAGCTTTCTTT. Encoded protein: CASSSVRDTEAFF.

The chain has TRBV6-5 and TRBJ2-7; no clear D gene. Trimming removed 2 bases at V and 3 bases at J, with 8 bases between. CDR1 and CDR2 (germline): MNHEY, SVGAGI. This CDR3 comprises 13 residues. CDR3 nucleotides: TGTGCCAGCAGTTACGAGGCCAGCTACGAGCAGTACTTC. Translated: CASSYEASYEQYF.

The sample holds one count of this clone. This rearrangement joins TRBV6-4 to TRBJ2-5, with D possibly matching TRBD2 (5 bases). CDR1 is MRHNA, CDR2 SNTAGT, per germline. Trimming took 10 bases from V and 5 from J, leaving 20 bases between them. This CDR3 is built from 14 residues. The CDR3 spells CATRPQGSSETQYF. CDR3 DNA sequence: TGTGCCACCAGACCCCAAGGGAGTAGCGAGACCCAGTACTTC.

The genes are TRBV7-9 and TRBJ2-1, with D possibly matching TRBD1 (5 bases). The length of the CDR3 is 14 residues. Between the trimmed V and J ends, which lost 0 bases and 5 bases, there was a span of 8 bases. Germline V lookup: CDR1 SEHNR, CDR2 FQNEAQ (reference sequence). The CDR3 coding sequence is TGTGCCAGCAGCTTAGCGGGGCCCCACAATGAGCAGTTCTTC. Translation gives CASSLAGPHNEQFF.

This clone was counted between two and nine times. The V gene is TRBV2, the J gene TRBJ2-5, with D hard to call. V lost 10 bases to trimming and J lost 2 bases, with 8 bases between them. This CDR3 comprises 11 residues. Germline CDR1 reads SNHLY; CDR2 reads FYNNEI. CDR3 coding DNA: TGTGCCATTGGAGAGCAAGAGACCCAGTACTTC. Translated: CAIGEQETQYF.

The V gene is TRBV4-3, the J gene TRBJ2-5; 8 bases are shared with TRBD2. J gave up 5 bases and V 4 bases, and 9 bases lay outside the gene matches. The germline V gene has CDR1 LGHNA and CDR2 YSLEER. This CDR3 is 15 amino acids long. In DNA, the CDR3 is TGCGCCAGCAGCCGGTTGACGGGGGGGGATGAGACCCAGTACTTC. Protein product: CASSRLTGGDETQYF.

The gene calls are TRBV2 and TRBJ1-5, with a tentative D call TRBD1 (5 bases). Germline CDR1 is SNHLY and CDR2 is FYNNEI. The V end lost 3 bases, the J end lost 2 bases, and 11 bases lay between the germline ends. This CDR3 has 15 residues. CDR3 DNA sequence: TGTGCCAGCAGTGATGTAGGGGCCGGCAATCAGCCCCAGCATTTT. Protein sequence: CASSDVGAGNQPQHF.